These T cell receptor beta chains were read from a single sample in a study of follicular helper T cells after annual influenza vaccination. Here immunoSEQ multiplex PCR was the method, and the copy in TCRdb shows in-frame clones only, minus some. This table has 2,000 to 2,500 clones, around 87% appearing once. The material was CXCR5- memory CD4+ T cells sorted from blood, obtained on the day of influenza vaccination. The receptor source for this set is an adult who received the influenza vaccine. Both conserved end residues are part of each CDR3. The D gene is left open where the match is weak. Clone size appears in some rows only: once, few, many, or a class for an expanded clone.

D	J	size	V	DNA	CDR3
.	TRBJ2-1	.	TRBV21-1	TGTGCCAGCAGCAAAGTATTGGACGACAAGAGCTACAATGAGCAGTTCTTC	CASSKVLDDKSYNEQFF
TRBD1	TRBJ1-2	.	TRBV7-9	TGTGCCAGCAGCTCGCAGGGGGCGGACTATGGCTACACCTTC	CASSSQGADYGYTF
.	TRBJ2-2	.	TRBV5-1	TGCGCCAGCGGGCACCCCTCGGGCACCGGGGAGCTGTTTTTT	CASGHPSGTGELFF
.	TRBJ1-1	.	TRBV6-1	TGTGCCAGCAGTCGAACCGGGACAATTAACACTGAAGCTTTCTTT	CASSRTGTINTEAFF
TRBD1	TRBJ1-2	.	TRBV28	TGTGCCAGCAGTCTTTTCTTACAGGGGGCGCCGGGCGGCTACACCTTC	CASSLFLQGAPGGYTF
.	TRBJ1-5	.	TRBV6-1	TGTGCCAGCAGTGAAAGGGGGGTGGGTTGGCAGCCCCAGCATTTT	CASSERGVGWQPQHF
TRBD1	TRBJ2-1	.	TRBV6-5	TGTGCCAGCAGTCCCGGGACAGGTGCCAATGAGCAGTTCTTC	CASSPGTGANEQFF
.	TRBJ2-2	once	TRBV5-6	TGTGCCAGCAGCTCTCTCGGCGGGAAAACCGGGGAGCTGTTTTTT	CASSSLGGKTGELFF
.	TRBJ1-1	.	TRBV29-1	TGCAGCGGAGTTGGGAGGGTCGGCACTGAAGCTTTCTTT	CSGVGRVGTEAFF
TRBD2	TRBJ2-3	.	TRBV10-1	TGCGCCAGCAGTCGGTCTAGCGGCCCCACAGATACGCAGTATTTT	CASSRSSGPTDTQYF
.	TRBJ2-3	.	TRBV27	TGTGCCAGCAGTTTCGGGTCGAGGTCCACAGATACGCAGTATTTT	CASSFGSRSTDTQYF
TRBD1	TRBJ2-2	.	TRBV7-3	TGTGCCAGCAGCACGGGACAGGGTCCCGGGGAGCTGTTTTTT	CASSTGQGPGELFF
.	TRBJ1-2	.	TRBV5-1	TGCGCCAGCAGCTTGGAACGGAACTATGGCTACACCTTC	CASSLERNYGYTF
TRBD1	TRBJ1-1	.	TRBV2	TGTGCCAGCAGTGAAGCCCGGGACAGAGAAGCTTTCTTT	CASSEARDREAFF
TRBD2	TRBJ2-5	.	TRBV29-1	TGCAGCGTTGAGAGTCTGGGGGGGGAGACCCAGTACTTC	CSVESLGGETQYF
TRBD1	TRBJ2-2	.	TRBV9	TGTGCCAGCAGACAGGGGAGTTACACCGGGGAGCTGTTTTTT	CASRQGSYTGELFF
.	TRBJ2-7	.	TRBV5-1	TGCGCCAGCAGCTTGGGCGGCTACGAGCAGTACTTC	CASSLGGYEQYF
.	TRBJ2-2	.	TRBV28	TGTGCCAGCAGTTTTTCAGGGGGGGACACCGGGGAGCTGTTTTTT	CASSFSGGDTGELFF
TRBD2	TRBJ2-1	.	TRBV7-2	TGTGCCAGCAGCTTAGCTAGCGGGGGTGGGAATGAGCAGTTCTTC	CASSLASGGGNEQFF
.	TRBJ2-5	.	TRBV19	TGTGCCAGTAGTAGAAAGACAGGTTCGGGGCAGACCCAGTACTTC	CASSRKTGSGQTQYF
.	TRBJ1-5	.	TRBV28	TGTGCCAGCGGGACCAGTCCCCGGGACAATAGCAATCAGCCCCAGCATTTT	CASGTSPRDNSNQPQHF
.	TRBJ1-2	.	TRBV6-1	TGTGCCAGCAGTGGAGCGGGGGGGTTCTATGGCTACACCTTC	CASSGAGGFYGYTF
.	TRBJ1-5	few	TRBV10-3	TGTGCCATCAGTGATTCGGACGGGAATCAGCCCCAGCATTTT	CAISDSDGNQPQHF
TRBD1	TRBJ1-3	.	TRBV14	TGTGCCAGCAGCCGACCAGGGACAGGAGCTGGAAACACCATATATTTT	CASSRPGTGAGNTIYF
TRBD1	TRBJ2-4	.	TRBV9	TGTGCCAGCAGCGCGGGACAGGGAAGGGTGGACATTCAGTACTTC	CASSAGQGRVDIQYF
.	TRBJ1-1	.	TRBV4-3	TGCGCCAGCAGCCAAGGGGGAGGGGCCCCTGGCACTGAAGCTTTCTTT	CASSQGGGAPGTEAFF
TRBD1	TRBJ2-3	.	TRBV28	TGTGCCAGCAGTTCGGGACAGGGGACAGATACGCAGTATTTT	CASSSGQGTDTQYF
.	TRBJ1-3	.	TRBV6-5	TGTGCCAGCAGCCCCGGGACCTCTGGAAACACCATATATTTT	CASSPGTSGNTIYF
.	TRBJ2-1	.	TRBV11-1	TGTGCCAGCAGATCTCAGGGATACAATGAGCAGTTCTTC	CASRSQGYNEQFF
TRBD1	TRBJ1-1	once	TRBV10-3	TGTGCCATCAGTGAGCCTCCAAGACAGGGGGCGGCTGAAGCTTTCTTT	CAISEPPRQGAAEAFF
.	TRBJ1-2	.	TRBV7-2	TGTGCCAGCAGCTTAGTCGACAATTACAACTATGGCTACACCTTC	CASSLVDNYNYGYTF
.	TRBJ2-5	.	TRBV29-1	TGCAGCGCCTCGAGCCAAGAGACCCAGTACTTC	CSASSQETQYF
.	TRBJ2-6	.	TRBV15	TGTGCCACCAGCACCCGGGGCTCTGGGGCCAACGTCCTGACTTTC	CATSTRGSGANVLTF
.	TRBJ1-3	.	TRBV7-9	TGTGCCAGCAGCTTAGAGGTGGGGGCAAGTGGAAACACCATATATTTT	CASSLEVGASGNTIYF
.	TRBJ2-6	.	TRBV10-3	TGTGCCATCAGTGACATTGGGAGTGGGGCCAACGTCCTGACTTTC	CAISDIGSGANVLTF
TRBD2	TRBJ2-5	once	TRBV7-3	TGTGCCAGCAGCTTAAATGGGCGGGGGTTTGTCGAGACCCAGTACTTC	CASSLNGRGFVETQYF
.	TRBJ1-2	.	TRBV6-1	TGTGCCAGCAGTTCGGACGGTAATAACTATGGCTACACCTTC	CASSSDGNNYGYTF
.	TRBJ1-5	.	TRBV28	TGTGCCAGCAGTTTATACAGGGCACAACTCAATCAGCCCCAGCATTTT	CASSLYRAQLNQPQHF
.	TRBJ1-2	.	TRBV7-9	TGTGCCAGCAGTTTAGAGTCGGGTAACTATGGCTACACCTTC	CASSLESGNYGYTF
.	TRBJ2-2	.	TRBV30	TGTGCCTGGAGTCCCAGGGATTTGGGGGAGCTGTTTTTT	CAWSPRDLGELFF
.	TRBJ2-6	.	TRBV30	TGTGCCTGGAGTGTAGACCCCATAGGCATGGGCGTCCTGACTTTC	CAWSVDPIGMGVLTF
.	TRBJ2-3	.	TRBV9	TGTGCCAGCAGCGTAGCCGGGATCCCGAACTCGGATACGCAGTATTTT	CASSVAGIPNSDTQYF
.	TRBJ2-1	.	TRBV11-3	TGTGCCAGCAGCCTCCCAGGGGCAGGTAGGAATGAGCAGTTCTTC	CASSLPGAGRNEQFF
.	TRBJ2-2	.	TRBV18	TGTGCCAGCTCACCTCCGGAGAACAGGGTAACCGGGGAGCTGTTTTTT	CASSPPENRVTGELFF
.	TRBJ1-4	.	TRBV4-3	TGCGCCAGCAGCCAAGTTGATGGGAAACTGTTTTTT	CASSQVDGKLFF
.	TRBJ1-1	.	TRBV7-2	TGTGCCAGCAGCTTAGGGGGTGGGGGTTCTGAAGCTTTCTTT	CASSLGGGGSEAFF
.	TRBJ2-5	.	TRBV28	TGTGCCAGCAGTGCCCCAGGGGATGGGGAGACCCAATACTTC	CASSAPGDGETQYF
TRBD2	TRBJ2-2	.	TRBV5-1	TGCGCCAGCAGCCAAACCGTAGCGGGAGGGACCGGGGAGCTGTTTTTT	CASSQTVAGGTGELFF
.	TRBJ1-2	few	TRBV2	TGTGCCAGCATACTAAGTGAGGGTAACTATGGCTACACCTTC	CASILSEGNYGYTF
TRBD2	TRBJ2-7	.	TRBV4-2	TGTGCCAGCAGCCAAGGCCCCTCGACTAGCGGGACTGACGAGCAGTACTTC	CASSQGPSTSGTDEQYF
TRBD2	TRBJ2-4	.	TRBV18	TGTGCCAGCTCACCCGACAGCGGGGTAGCCAAAAACATTCAGTACTTC	CASSPDSGVAKNIQYF
.	TRBJ2-5	.	TRBV9	TGTGCCAGCAGCGAAACAGGATACCAAGAGACCCAGTACTTC	CASSETGYQETQYF
.	TRBJ2-3	.	TRBV18	TGTGCCAGCTCATCAACGCTAAATCCAGGGGAGTTAGATACGCAGTATTTT	CASSSTLNPGELDTQYF
TRBD2	TRBJ2-7	.	TRBV9	TGTGCCAGCAGCGCCCAACTAGCGGCTGTCGACGAGCAGTACTTC	CASSAQLAAVDEQYF